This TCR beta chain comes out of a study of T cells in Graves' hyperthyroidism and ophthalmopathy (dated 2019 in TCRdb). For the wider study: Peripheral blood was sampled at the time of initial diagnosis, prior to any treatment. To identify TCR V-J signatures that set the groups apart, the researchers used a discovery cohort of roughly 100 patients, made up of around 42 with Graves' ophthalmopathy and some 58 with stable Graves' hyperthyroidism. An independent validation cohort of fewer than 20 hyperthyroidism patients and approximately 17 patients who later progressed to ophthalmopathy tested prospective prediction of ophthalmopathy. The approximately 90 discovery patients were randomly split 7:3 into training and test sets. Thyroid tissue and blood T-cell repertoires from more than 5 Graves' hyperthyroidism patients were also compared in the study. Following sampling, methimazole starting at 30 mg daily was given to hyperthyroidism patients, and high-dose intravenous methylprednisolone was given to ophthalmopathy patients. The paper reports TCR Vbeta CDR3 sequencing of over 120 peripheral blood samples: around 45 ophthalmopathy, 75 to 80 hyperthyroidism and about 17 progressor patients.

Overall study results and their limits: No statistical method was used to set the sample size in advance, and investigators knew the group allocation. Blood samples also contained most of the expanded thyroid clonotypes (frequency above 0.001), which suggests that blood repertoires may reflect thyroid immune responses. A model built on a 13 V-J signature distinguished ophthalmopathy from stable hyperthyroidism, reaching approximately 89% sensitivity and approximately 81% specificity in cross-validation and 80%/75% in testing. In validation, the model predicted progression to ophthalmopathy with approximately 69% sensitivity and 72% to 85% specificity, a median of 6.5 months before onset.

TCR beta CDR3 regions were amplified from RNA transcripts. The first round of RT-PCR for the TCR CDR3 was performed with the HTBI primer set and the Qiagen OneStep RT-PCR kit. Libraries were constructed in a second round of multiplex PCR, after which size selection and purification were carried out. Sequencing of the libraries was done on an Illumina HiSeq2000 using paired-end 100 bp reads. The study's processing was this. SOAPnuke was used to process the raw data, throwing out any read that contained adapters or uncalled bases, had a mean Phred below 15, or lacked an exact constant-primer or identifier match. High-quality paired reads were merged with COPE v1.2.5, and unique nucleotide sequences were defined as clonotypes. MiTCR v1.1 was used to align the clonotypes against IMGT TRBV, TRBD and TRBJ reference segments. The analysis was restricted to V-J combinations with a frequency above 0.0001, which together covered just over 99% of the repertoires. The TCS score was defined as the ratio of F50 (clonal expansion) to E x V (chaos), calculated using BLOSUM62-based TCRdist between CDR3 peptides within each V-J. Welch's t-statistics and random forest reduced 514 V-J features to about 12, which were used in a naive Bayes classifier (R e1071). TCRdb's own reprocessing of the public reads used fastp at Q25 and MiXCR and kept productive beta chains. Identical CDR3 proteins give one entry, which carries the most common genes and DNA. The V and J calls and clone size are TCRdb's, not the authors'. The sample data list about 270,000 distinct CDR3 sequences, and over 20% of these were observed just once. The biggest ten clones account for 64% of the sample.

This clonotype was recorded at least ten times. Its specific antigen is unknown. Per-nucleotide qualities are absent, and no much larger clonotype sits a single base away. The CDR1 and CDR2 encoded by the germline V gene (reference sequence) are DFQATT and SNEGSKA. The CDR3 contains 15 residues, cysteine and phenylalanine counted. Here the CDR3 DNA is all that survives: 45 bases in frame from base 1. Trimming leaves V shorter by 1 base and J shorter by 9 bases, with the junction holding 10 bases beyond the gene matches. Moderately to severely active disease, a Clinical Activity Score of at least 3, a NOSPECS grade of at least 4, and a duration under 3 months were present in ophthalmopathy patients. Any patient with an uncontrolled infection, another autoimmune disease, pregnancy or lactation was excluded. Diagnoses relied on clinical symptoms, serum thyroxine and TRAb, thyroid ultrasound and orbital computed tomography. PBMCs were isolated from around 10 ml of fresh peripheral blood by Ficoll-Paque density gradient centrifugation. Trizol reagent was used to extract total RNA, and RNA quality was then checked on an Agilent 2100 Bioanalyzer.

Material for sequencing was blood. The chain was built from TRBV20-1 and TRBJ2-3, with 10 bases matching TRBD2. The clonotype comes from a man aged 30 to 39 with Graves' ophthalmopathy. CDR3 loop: CSARVPSGSGQTQYF. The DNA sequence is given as TGCAGTGCTAGAGTTCCTAGCGGGAGTGGTCAGACGCAGTATTTT.